The 13 T cell receptor beta chains presented below share a single source sample, sequenced in a study of T cells in Graves' hyperthyroidism and ophthalmopathy. The source material, RNA transcripts, was used to amplify TCR beta CDR3 regions. HTBI primers were the set used in a first-round RT-PCR of the TCR CDR3. Each CDR3 protein gets one entry after TCRdb re-called the multiplex PCR reads with MiXCR. The sample lists hundreds of thousands of distinct CDR3 sequences, around a quarter seen once, with 11% in the top ten. The sample taken for sequencing was blood. Every receptor here comes from a woman between 25 and 40 years old with Graves' ophthalmopathy.

Worth noting for this clonotype: Lacking the conserved final phenylalanine or tryptophan, this CDR3 likely reflects a read error. Because the CDR3's place on the DNA is in doubt, the DNA is left out and the CDR3 is given as listed by TCRdb. The V call is TRBV12-3 or TRBV12-4, the J call TRBJ2-2; the table gives TRBD1 as D, unverified against the DNA. The CDR3 is made up of 13 amino acids, end residues included. CDR3: CASSQDSTGELFS.

This clonotype showed up many times. The chain has TRBV20-1 and TRBJ1-1; D may be TRBD1 (6 bases). Trimming pared 2 bases from V and 3 bases from J, leaving 19 bases between. The CDR3 runs to 16 residues. CDR1 and CDR2 (germline): DFQATT, SNEGSKA (reference sequence). CDR3 loop: CSARLPSQGRDTEAFF. The CDR3, as DNA: TGCAGTGCTAGACTACCCTCACAGGGAAGGGACACTGAAGCTTTCTTT.

At least ten counts were recorded for this clonotype. The J gene is TRBJ1-2, the V gene TRBV12-3 or TRBV12-4; D gene unclear. The V end was cut by 1 base, the J end by 3 bases, with 12 bases between. The CDR3 is 15 residues long. The CDR3, as DNA: TGTGCCAGCAGTTTAGGGCCAGGTGTAGACTATGGCTACACCTTC. Its translation: CASSLGPGVDYGYTF.

This clonotype was seen only once. The rearrangement joins TRBV6-1 to TRBJ2-7; 8 bases match TRBD2. Unmatched junction bases numbered 6, after V lost 7 bases and J lost 1 base. This CDR3 has 14 amino acids. Germline assignment: CDR1 MNHNS and CDR2 SASEGT. CDR3: CASKPRLASYEQYF. In nucleotides, the CDR3 is TGTGCCAGCAAACCCCGACTAGCGTCCTACGAGCAGTACTTC.

The table lists this clonotype with many counts. This chain links TRBV20-1 with TRBJ2-7; unclear D gene. In germline, CDR1 is DFQATT, CDR2 SNEGSKA (reference sequence). The V end was cut by 5 bases, the J end by 0 bases, with 17 bases between. The CDR3 covers 15 residues. The CDR3 protein is CSADPIGMDSYEQYF. DNA of the CDR3: TGCAGTGCTGACCCTATCGGCATGGACTCCTACGAGCAGTACTTC.

The V and J genes are TRBV19 and TRBJ1-1, with D possibly being TRBD1 (6 bases). This CDR3 has 15 amino acids. Germline CDR1 and CDR2: LNHDA and SQIVND (reference sequence). The V gene lost 3 bases and the J gene lost 4 bases, with 15 bases spanning the gap. The CDR3 DNA reads as TGTGCCAGTAGTATCCCTCTACAGGGTTCCACTGAAGCTTTCTTT. Amino acid sequence: CASSIPLQGSTEAFF.

This clonotype was picked up a small number of times. The genes are TRBV28 and TRBJ2-6; no reliable D call. Trimming stripped 10 bases from V and 2 bases from J, with 9 bases between. The CDR3 runs to 13 residues. Germline CDR1 is MDHEN and CDR2 is SYDVKM. The CDR3 sequence is CATRFPGANVLTF. CDR3 DNA: TGTGCCACTAGATTTCCTGGGGCCAACGTCCTGACTTTC.

This clonotype was seen only a few times. The chain links TRBV6-1 to TRBJ2-2, with 7 nucleotides matching TRBD2. The ends lost 5 bases at V and 0 bases at J; junction bases unmatched: 6. The CDR3 is 16 amino acids. CDR1 is MNHNS and CDR2 is SASEGT in the germline V gene. The CDR3 loop reads CASSPKGGSNTGELFF. The CDR3, as DNA: TGTGCCAGCAGTCCCAAGGGAGGGTCGAACACCGGGGAGCTGTTTTTT.

In its sample, this clonotype was seen many times. The chain links TRBV18 to TRBJ2-5; D call uncertain. The CDR3 runs to 14 residues. V lost 1 base, J lost 2 bases, and 8 bases lay in between. Germline V lookup: CDR1 KGHSH, CDR2 LQKENI. The CDR3 here is CASSPRAAQETQYF. The CDR3 DNA follows: TGTGCCAGCTCACCACGGGCAGCTCAAGAGACCCAGTACTTC.

This clonotype was counted many times. The CDR3 here is CASGFPSYEQYF. CDR3 in DNA: TGTGCTAGTGGTTTCCCCTCCTACGAGCAGTACTTC. The rearrangement uses TRBV12-5 and TRBJ2-7, with D unresolved. There are 12 residues in the CDR3. CDR1 and CDR2 from the germline V gene are LGHNT and FRNRAP. The V and J ends lost 3 bases and 0 bases respectively, with 3 bases between them. The full variable domain, its missing parts supplied by reference TRBV12-5 and TRBJ2-7, is DARVTQTPRHKVTEMGQEVTMRCQPILGHNTVFWYRQTMMQGLELLAYFRNRAPLDDSGMPKDRFSAEMPDATLATLKIQPSEPRDSAVYFCASGFPSYEQYFGPGTRLTVT.

This clonotype was found many times. The CDR3 region is CASSYFPQRPNTEAFF. The CDR3 nucleotides are TGTGCCAGCAGTTACTTTCCACAGAGGCCGAACACTGAAGCTTTCTTT. V is TRBV6-5 and J is TRBJ1-1; D gene unclear. CDR3 length: 16 residues. CDR1 and CDR2 from the germline V gene are MNHEY and SVGAGI. Trimming stripped 1 base from V and 1 base from J, with 13 bases between.

The V gene is TRBV6-5, the J gene TRBJ2-7; a possible D gene is TRBD1 (6 bases). CDR3 length equals 15 residues. V was cut by 3 bases and J by 2 bases, with 14 bases left in between. CDR1 and CDR2 (germline): MNHEY, SVGAGI. The CDR3 loop reads CASSYGGSDPYEQYF. In nucleotides, the CDR3 is TGTGCCAGCAGTTATGGGGGCTCCGACCCCTACGAGCAGTACTTC.

The chain links TRBV12-3 or TRBV12-4 to TRBJ2-7; D may be TRBD2 (5 bases). Trimming cost V 4 bases and J 5 bases, with 12 bases left between them. The CDR3 totals 13 residues. The CDR3 protein is CASSWASFNEQYF. Here the CDR3 DNA reads TGTGCCAGCAGTTGGGCTAGCTTTAACGAGCAGTACTTC.